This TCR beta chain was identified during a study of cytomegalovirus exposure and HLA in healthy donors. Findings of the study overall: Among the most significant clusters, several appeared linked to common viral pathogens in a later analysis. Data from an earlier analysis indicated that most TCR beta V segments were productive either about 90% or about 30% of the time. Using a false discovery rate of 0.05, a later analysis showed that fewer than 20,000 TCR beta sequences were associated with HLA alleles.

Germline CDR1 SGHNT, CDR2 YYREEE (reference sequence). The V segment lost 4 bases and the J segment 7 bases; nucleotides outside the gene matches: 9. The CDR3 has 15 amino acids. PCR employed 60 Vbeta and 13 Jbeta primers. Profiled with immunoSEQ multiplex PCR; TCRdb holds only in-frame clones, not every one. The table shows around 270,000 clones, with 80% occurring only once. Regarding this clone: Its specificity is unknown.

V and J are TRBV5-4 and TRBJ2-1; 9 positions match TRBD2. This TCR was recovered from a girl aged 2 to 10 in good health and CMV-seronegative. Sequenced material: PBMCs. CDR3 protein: CASSPPPAGGNEQFF. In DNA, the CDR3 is TGTGCCAGCAGCCCCCCCCCAGCGGGAGGTAATGAGCAGTTCTTC.